These 14 T cell receptor beta chains were all obtained from the same sample, sequenced in a study of vaccination effects on CD4 cells after COVID-19. This table comes from immunoSEQ multiplex PCR, and its TCRdb copy is limited to in-frame clones, with some not included. The profile covers about 14,000 clones, with over 70% appearing a single time and roughly 17% taken by the ten largest. These receptors are not linked to any known antigen. The ViraFEST assay expanded antigen-specific CD4+ T cells with viral peptide pools before sequencing. Culturing for around ten days preceded CD4+ T cell isolation. Convalescent patients had PCR-confirmed SARS-CoV-2 infection between March and December 2020. It was two doses of either the BNT162b2 or mRNA-1273 vaccine that participants received. The sequencing used CD4+ T cells from PBMCs cultured with SARS-CoV-2 spike peptides, collected after COVID-19 vaccination. The receptors shown here come from a human donor who had a prior SARS-CoV-2 infection.

The V gene is TRBV7-3, the J gene TRBJ1-1; TRBD1 matches 7 bases. CDR1 SGHTA and CDR2 FQGTGA come from the germline V gene. V shed 4 bases and J 4 bases; nucleotides not matched to a gene: 6. The CDR3 covers 14 residues. The CDR3 coding sequence is TGTGCCAGCAGCTCGACAGGGTTGAGCACTGAAGCTTTCTTT. Amino acid sequence: CASSSTGLSTEAFF. Complete variable domain (other parts from reference TRBV7-3 and TRBJ1-1): GAGVSQTPSNKVTEKGKYVELRCDPISGHTALYWYRQSLGQGPEFLIYFQGTGAADDSGLPNDRFFAVRPEGSVSTLKIQRTERGDSAVYLCASSSTGLSTEAFFGQGTRLTVV.

This clone was observed a single time. V usage is TRBV7-8 and J usage is TRBJ2-7; D gene ambiguous. V gave up 1 base and J gave up 0 bases, with 13 bases separating them. Looked up from germline, CDR1 is SGHVS and CDR2 is FQNEAQ. This CDR3 has 16 amino acids. CDR3 protein: CASSLGLRPSSYEQYF. The CDR3 bases are TGTGCCAGCAGCTTAGGGCTAAGACCGAGCTCCTACGAGCAGTACTTC.

The chain joins TRBV19 to TRBJ2-3, with 8 bases matching TRBD2. This CDR3 comprises 15 residues. Germline trimming cut 9 bases from V and 1 base from J; bases unmatched to any gene: 9. Looked up from germline, CDR1 is LNHDA and CDR2 is SQIVND (reference sequence). CDR3 DNA sequence: TGTGCCAGCACCAGGAGCGGGGGTGGCACAGATACGCAGTATTTT. Translation gives CASTRSGGGTDTQYF.

The rearrangement uses TRBV10-3 and TRBJ1-4, with TRBD1 matching over 8 bases. The junction had 16 bases not matched to a gene; V was cut back by 6 bases and J by 7 bases. There are 17 residues in the CDR3. Germline CDR1 reads ENHRY; CDR2 reads SYGVKD. The CDR3 region has the DNA TGTGCCATCAGCGGCAGTCAGGGGGCACAGGGAGGTGAAAAACTGTTTTTT. Protein product: CAISGSQGAQGGEKLFF.

The chain carries TRBV7-3 and TRBJ2-1, with 9 nucleotides matching TRBD2. Germline V CDR1 and CDR2: SGHTA, FQGTGA. This CDR3 is 16 amino acids long. The junction had 9 bases not matched to a gene; V was cut back by 5 bases and J by 4 bases. The CDR3 coding sequence is TGTGCCAGCAGCCCAGGGGCGGGGGGGCCGTACAATGAGCAGTTCTTC. Its protein is CASSPGAGGPYNEQFF. Full variable domain (rest looked up from reference TRBV7-3 and TRBJ2-1): GAGVSQTPSNKVTEKGKYVELRCDPISGHTALYWYRQSLGQGPEFLIYFQGTGAADDSGLPNDRFFAVRPEGSVSTLKIQRTERGDSAVYLCASSPGAGGPYNEQFFGPGTRLTVL.

The rearrangement uses TRBV5-1 and TRBJ2-3; D unresolved. CDR1 SGHRS and CDR2 YFSETQ come from the germline V gene. The CDR3 totals 16 residues. V was cut by 0 bases and J by 1 base, with 12 bases left in between. The CDR3 sequence is CASSLGLSDGTDTQYF. The CDR3, as DNA: TGCGCCAGCAGCTTGGGTCTTTCAGACGGCACAGATACGCAGTATTTT.

The chain recombines TRBV19 with TRBJ1-2; 9 bases align to TRBD1. Germline V CDR1 and CDR2: LNHDA, SQIVND (reference sequence). The CDR3 is 15 amino acids. With 8 bases clipped from V and 5 bases from J, the junction kept 12 bases outside the gene matches. CDR3: CASAGQGPSPYGYTF. The CDR3 coding sequence is TGTGCCAGTGCTGGACAGGGGCCAAGTCCTTATGGCTACACCTTC.

V gene TRBV15 combines with J gene TRBJ1-4, with 7 bases that match TRBD1. The CDR3 spans 16 residues. Germline V CDR1 and CDR2: LNHNV, YYDKDF (reference sequence). V lost 5 bases, J lost 7 bases, and 13 bases stayed unmatched. CDR3 DNA: TGTGCCACCAGCCCAAGGGGGGGACAGAGCTTTGAAAAACTGTTTTTT. Amino acids: CATSPRGGQSFEKLFF.

The genes are TRBV29-1 and TRBJ1-1; D might be TRBD1 (5 bases). Trimming took off 8 bases at V and 3 bases at J, with 16 bases between the two ends. Germline V CDR1 and CDR2: SQVTM, ANQGSEA. The CDR3 sequence is 13 residues long. The CDR3 spells CSITQGLHTEAFF. In DNA form, the CDR3 reads TGCAGCATAACCCAGGGACTGCACACTGAAGCTTTCTTT.

The J gene is TRBJ2-5, the V gene TRBV6-2 or TRBV6-3; tentatively, D is TRBD2 (6 bases). Germline V CDR1 and CDR2: MNHEY, SVGEGT. The V and J ends lost 4 bases and 0 bases respectively, with 24 bases between them. This CDR3 contains 19 residues. The CDR3 nucleotides are TGTGCCAGCAGTTTCAGGCGGGACTCCGAACGATGGGACCAAGAGACCCAGTACTTC. This codes for CASSFRRDSERWDQETQYF.

The genes are TRBV7-2 and TRBJ2-3; TRBD1 agrees at 9 bases. CDR3 size: 16 residues. CDR1 SGHTA and CDR2 FQGNSA come from the germline V gene. V gave up 0 bases and J gave up 6 bases; unmatched junction bases: 7. CDR3 residues: CASSLAGTGTGDTQYF. CDR3 coding DNA: TGTGCCAGCAGCTTAGCCGGGACAGGGACAGGCGATACGCAGTATTTT.

This clone was counted once. The rearrangement links TRBV18 to TRBJ1-2; D is uncertain. The CDR3 contains 13 residues. CDR1 is KGHSH, CDR2 LQKENI, per germline. V lost 3 bases, J lost 6 bases, and 11 bases lay in between. CDR3 amino acids: CASSPTSFDGYTF. The CDR3, as DNA: TGTGCCAGCTCACCGACATCCTTCGATGGCTACACCTTC.

The chain is built from TRBV2 and TRBJ2-3; 7 nucleotides match TRBD2. The germline V gene has CDR1 SNHLY and CDR2 FYNNEI. V shed 6 bases and J 6 bases; nucleotides not matched to a gene: 3. CDR3 length: 12 amino acids. CDR3 in DNA: TGTGCCAGCAGGGGTAGCGGGGATACGCAGTATTTT. Its translation is CASRGSGDTQYF. Combining the CDR3 with reference TRBV2 and TRBJ2-3 gives the whole variable domain EPEVTQTPSHQVTQMGQEVILRCVPISNHLYFYWYRQILGQKVEFLVSFYNNEISEKSEIFDDQFSVERPDGSNFTLKIRSTKLEDSAMYFCASRGSGDTQYFGPGTRLTVL.

This rearrangement joins TRBV5-1 to TRBJ2-2, with 9 nucleotides matching TRBD1. With 0 bases clipped from V and 3 bases from J, the junction kept 3 bases outside the gene matches. CDR1 is SGHRS, CDR2 YFSETQ, per germline. The CDR3 has 16 residues. The CDR3: CASSLEGQGDTGELFF. CDR3 DNA: TGCGCCAGCAGCTTGGAGGGACAGGGAGACACCGGGGAGCTGTTTTTT.